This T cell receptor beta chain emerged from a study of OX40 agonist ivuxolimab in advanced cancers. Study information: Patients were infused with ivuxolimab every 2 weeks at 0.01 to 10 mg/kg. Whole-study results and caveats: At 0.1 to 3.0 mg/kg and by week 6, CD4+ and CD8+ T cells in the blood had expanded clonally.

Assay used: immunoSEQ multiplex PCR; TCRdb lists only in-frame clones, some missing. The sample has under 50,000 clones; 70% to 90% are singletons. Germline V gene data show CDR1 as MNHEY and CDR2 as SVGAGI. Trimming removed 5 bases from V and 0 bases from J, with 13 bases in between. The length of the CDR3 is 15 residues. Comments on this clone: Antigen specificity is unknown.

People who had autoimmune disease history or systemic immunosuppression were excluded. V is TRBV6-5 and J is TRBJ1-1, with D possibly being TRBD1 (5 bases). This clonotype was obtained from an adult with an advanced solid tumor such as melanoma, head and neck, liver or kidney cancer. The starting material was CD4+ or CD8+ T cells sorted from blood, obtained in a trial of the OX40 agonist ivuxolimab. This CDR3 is CASSPRVFLNTEAFF. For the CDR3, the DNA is TGTGCCAGCAGTCCCAGGGTGTTCCTGAACACTGAAGCTTTCTTT.